Listed below are T cell receptor beta chains from one sample, sequenced in a study of T cell responses to AZD1222 COVID-19 vaccine. The assay was immunoSEQ multiplex PCR, and TCRdb's table has in-frame clones only and misses some. The sample has tens of thousands of clones, under 95% seen once; the top ten hold less than 35%. Material: peripheral blood, obtained 28 days after the second AZD1222 dose. The receptors were sampled from an adult who received the AZD1222 COVID-19 vaccine. Each CDR3 is given without its conserved first and last residue. The order of the fields is clone size, D gene, V gene, J gene, CDR3 protein. The D gene is left open where the match is weak. The size field is filled for only some rows; it gives once, few, many or a size class.

clone_size: .; d_call: .; v_call: TRBV7-2; j_call: TRBJ2-1; cdr3_aa: ASKSTGDAYNEQF
clone_size: once; d_call: TRBD1; v_call: TRBV6-5; j_call: TRBJ1-4; cdr3_aa: ASSSTSGGGEKLF
clone_size: .; d_call: TRBD1; v_call: TRBV5-6; j_call: TRBJ1-5; cdr3_aa: ASSLGQGSQPQH
clone_size: .; d_call: .; v_call: TRBV29-1; j_call: TRBJ2-5; cdr3_aa: SVSLKETQY
clone_size: .; d_call: .; v_call: TRBV28; j_call: TRBJ2-7; cdr3_aa: ASSSSYLTYEQY
clone_size: .; d_call: .; v_call: TRBV14; j_call: TRBJ1-1; cdr3_aa: ASSQDRETEAF
clone_size: .; d_call: .; v_call: TRBV30; j_call: TRBJ2-2; cdr3_aa: AWTRLNTGELF
clone_size: .; d_call: TRBD2; v_call: TRBV4-2; j_call: TRBJ2-5; cdr3_aa: ASSRRSGRAEETQY
clone_size: .; d_call: TRBD2; v_call: TRBV19; j_call: TRBJ2-2; cdr3_aa: ASSIVASGRSGELF
clone_size: once; d_call: .; v_call: TRBV28; j_call: TRBJ2-4; cdr3_aa: ASIPRGASKNIQY
clone_size: .; d_call: TRBD1; v_call: TRBV3-1/TRBV3-2; j_call: TRBJ1-4; cdr3_aa: ASSTRQGAEKLF
clone_size: .; d_call: .; v_call: TRBV11-3; j_call: TRBJ2-2; cdr3_aa: ASAPRESGELF
clone_size: once; d_call: .; v_call: TRBV6-5; j_call: TRBJ1-3; cdr3_aa: ASSPPRNTIY
clone_size: .; d_call: .; v_call: TRBV9; j_call: TRBJ1-2; cdr3_aa: ASSVEPEPNYGYT
clone_size: .; d_call: .; v_call: TRBV5-6; j_call: TRBJ1-3; cdr3_aa: ASSFGISGNTIY
clone_size: .; d_call: TRBD2; v_call: TRBV9; j_call: TRBJ2-5; cdr3_aa: ASSTSGREGETQY
clone_size: .; d_call: .; v_call: TRBV7-9; j_call: TRBJ2-7; cdr3_aa: ASSLATTREEQY
clone_size: .; d_call: .; v_call: TRBV24-1; j_call: TRBJ2-3; cdr3_aa: ATSPGGLDTQY
clone_size: once; d_call: TRBD1; v_call: TRBV18; j_call: TRBJ1-1; cdr3_aa: ASSPRQGEAF
clone_size: .; d_call: .; v_call: TRBV29-1; j_call: TRBJ1-3; cdr3_aa: SVLAGAAKSSGNTIY
clone_size: .; d_call: .; v_call: TRBV11-3; j_call: TRBJ2-1; cdr3_aa: ASSRRDSYNEQF
clone_size: .; d_call: TRBD1; v_call: TRBV7-6; j_call: TRBJ1-2; cdr3_aa: ASSFGSGQGYGYT
clone_size: .; d_call: TRBD1; v_call: TRBV7-9; j_call: TRBJ2-3; cdr3_aa: ASSQGQGTVTDTQY
clone_size: .; d_call: TRBD2; v_call: TRBV28; j_call: TRBJ2-7; cdr3_aa: ASSRETSGDYEQY
clone_size: .; d_call: .; v_call: TRBV7-2; j_call: TRBJ1-1; cdr3_aa: ASSLRTQNTEAF
clone_size: .; d_call: TRBD1; v_call: TRBV2; j_call: TRBJ1-4; cdr3_aa: ASGGQVATNEKLF
clone_size: .; d_call: .; v_call: TRBV27; j_call: TRBJ2-5; cdr3_aa: ASSLSTGVGETQY
clone_size: .; d_call: TRBD2; v_call: TRBV11-3; j_call: TRBJ2-1; cdr3_aa: ASSLGEGLNNEQF
clone_size: .; d_call: .; v_call: TRBV28; j_call: TRBJ1-3; cdr3_aa: ASSGLGNTIY